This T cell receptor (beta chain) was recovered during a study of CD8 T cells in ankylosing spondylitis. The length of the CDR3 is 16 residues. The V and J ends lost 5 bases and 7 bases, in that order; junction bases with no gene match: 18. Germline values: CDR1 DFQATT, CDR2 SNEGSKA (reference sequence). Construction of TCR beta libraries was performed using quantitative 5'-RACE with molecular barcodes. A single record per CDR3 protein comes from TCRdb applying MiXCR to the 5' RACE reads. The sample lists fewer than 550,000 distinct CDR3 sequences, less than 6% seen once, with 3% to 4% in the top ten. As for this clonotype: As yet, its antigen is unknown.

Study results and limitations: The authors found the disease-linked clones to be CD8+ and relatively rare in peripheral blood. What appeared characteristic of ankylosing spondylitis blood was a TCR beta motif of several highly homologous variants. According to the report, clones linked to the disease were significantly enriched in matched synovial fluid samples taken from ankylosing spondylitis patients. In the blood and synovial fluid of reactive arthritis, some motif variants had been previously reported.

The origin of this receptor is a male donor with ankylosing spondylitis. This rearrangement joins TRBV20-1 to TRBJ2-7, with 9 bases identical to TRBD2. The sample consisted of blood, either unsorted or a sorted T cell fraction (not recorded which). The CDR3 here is CSAPNLLAGASGEQYF. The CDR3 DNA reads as TGCAGTGCTCCTAATCTCTTAGCGGGGGCATCGGGGGAGCAGTACTTC.